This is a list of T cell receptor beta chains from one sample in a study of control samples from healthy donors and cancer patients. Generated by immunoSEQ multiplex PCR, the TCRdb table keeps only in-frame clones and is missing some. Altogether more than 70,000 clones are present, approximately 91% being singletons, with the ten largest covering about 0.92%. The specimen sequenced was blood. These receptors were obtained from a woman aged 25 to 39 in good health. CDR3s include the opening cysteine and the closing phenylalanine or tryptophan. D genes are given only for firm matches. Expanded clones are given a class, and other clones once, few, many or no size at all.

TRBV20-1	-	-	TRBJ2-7	TGCAGTGCTAGTAGGCCACCCTACGAGCAGTACTTC	CSASRPPYEQYF
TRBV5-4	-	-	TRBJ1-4	TGTGCCAGCAGCCCCGGGGGGGGTATTAATGAAAAACTGTTTTTT	CASSPGGGINEKLFF
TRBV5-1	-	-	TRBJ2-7	TGCGCCAGCAGCTTGGGAGGCAGGGTGGGCGAGCAGTACTTC	CASSLGGRVGEQYF
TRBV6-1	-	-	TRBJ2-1	TGTGCCAGCAGTGACCCCAGTAGGGGCGGAGGTTACCACTTTTTCTTC	CASSDPSRGGGYHFFF
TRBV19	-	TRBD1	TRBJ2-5	TGTGCCAGTACCTCCTCCGGGACAGGAGAGCGGGAGACCCAGTACTTC	CASTSSGTGERETQYF
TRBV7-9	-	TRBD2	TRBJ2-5	TGTGCCAGCAGCTCCCGCATACTTCGACTAGCGGAAAGAGGGGAGACCCAGTACTTC	CASSSRILRLAERGETQYF
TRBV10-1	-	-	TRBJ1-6	TGCGCCAGCAGTAGCCGGACGGATTCCTCGAGCTCCTATAATTCACCCCTCCACTTT	CASSSRTDSSSSYNSPLHF
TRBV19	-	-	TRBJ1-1	TGTGCCAGTAGACGGGACATCTATCGGACTGAAGCTTTCTTT	CASRRDIYRTEAFF
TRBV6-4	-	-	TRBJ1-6	TGTGCCAGCAGTGGCCCGTCGTACTCACCCCTCCACTTT	CASSGPSYSPLHF
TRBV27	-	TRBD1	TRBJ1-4	TGTGCCAGCAGTAATCCCATAACAGGGGGACTGACGGAAGCTGAAAAACTGTTTTTT	CASSNPITGGLTEAEKLFF
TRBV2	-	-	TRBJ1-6	TGTGCCAGCAGCTCCCCCAGGGCTGTTAATAATTCACCCCTCCACTTT	CASSSPRAVNNSPLHF
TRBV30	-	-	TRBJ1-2	TGTGCCTGGAGCCTTGAATACTATGGCTACACCTTC	CAWSLEYYGYTF
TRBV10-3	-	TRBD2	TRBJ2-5	TGTGCCATCAGGGGGGCGGGAGCGGGAGTGTCGGCGGAGACCCAGTACTTC	CAIRGAGAGVSAETQYF
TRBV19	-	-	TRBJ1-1	TGTGCCAGTAGCGTGATTTTGAACACTGAAGCTTTCTTT	CASSVILNTEAFF
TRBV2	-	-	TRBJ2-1	TGTGCCAGCAGTGAACCCACGGCCCTCTTC	CASSEPTALF
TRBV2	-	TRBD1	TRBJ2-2	TGTGCCAGCGGTGGGGACAGGGGGCGAAGGGGGGAGCTGTTTTTT	CASGGDRGRRGELFF
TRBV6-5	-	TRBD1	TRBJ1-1	TGTGCCAGCAGATTAACAGGGGAAACTGAAGCTTTCTTT	CASRLTGETEAFF
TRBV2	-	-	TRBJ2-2	TGTGCCAGCAGTGAAAATGCAGGGCGGACCGGGGAGCTGTTTTTT	CASSENAGRTGELFF
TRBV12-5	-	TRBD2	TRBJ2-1	TGTGCTAGTGGTTTGAGACTAGCGGGGAACAATGAGCAGTTCTTC	CASGLRLAGNNEQFF
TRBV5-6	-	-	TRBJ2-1	TGTGCCAGCAGCTTGGCCAGGTGGGGAAATGAGCAGTTCTTC	CASSLARWGNEQFF
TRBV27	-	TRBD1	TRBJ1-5	TGTGCCAGCAGCTTACAGGGGAACAATCAGCCCCAGCATTTT	CASSLQGNNQPQHF
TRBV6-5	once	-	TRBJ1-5	TGTGCCAGCAGGATTCTCTTGACCCAGCATTTT	CASRILLTQHF
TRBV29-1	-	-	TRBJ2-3	TGCAGCGTTAAGCCGACCACAGATACGCAGTATTTT	CSVKPTTDTQYF
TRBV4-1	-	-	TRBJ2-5	TGCGCCAGCAGCCAAGAGCATATGACGACTATGGAGACCCAGTACTTC	CASSQEHMTTMETQYF
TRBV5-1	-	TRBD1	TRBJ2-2	TGCGCCAGCAGCTACAGGACAGGGGGCACCGGGGAGCTGTTTTTT	CASSYRTGGTGELFF
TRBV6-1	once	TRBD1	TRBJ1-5	TGTGCCAGCAGTGAGGGATTTACAGGGGGCTCAAATCAGCCCCAGCATTTT	CASSEGFTGGSNQPQHF
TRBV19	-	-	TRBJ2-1	TGTGCCAGTAGCCCGACAGGTTCCTACAATGAGCAGTTCTTC	CASSPTGSYNEQFF
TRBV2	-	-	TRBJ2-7	TGTGCCAGCAGTGAGGTGGGAGCGGAGTACTTC	CASSEVGAEYF
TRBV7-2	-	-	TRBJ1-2	TGTGCCAGCAGCCCGTTGGTGGACGGTTTCTATGGCTACACCTTC	CASSPLVDGFYGYTF
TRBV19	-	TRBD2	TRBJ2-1	TGTGCCACCGGAGGGGGGACTAGCGGGAATGAGCAGTTCTTC	CATGGGTSGNEQFF
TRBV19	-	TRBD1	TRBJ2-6	TGTGCCAGTAGTATCCTAGGGGGACAGGGGGGCTCTGGGGCCAACGTCCTGACTTTC	CASSILGGQGGSGANVLTF
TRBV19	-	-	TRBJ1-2	TGTGCCAGTAGTCCAGGGTCAGGCTATGGCTACACCTTC	CASSPGSGYGYTF
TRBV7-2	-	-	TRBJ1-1	TGTGCCAGCAGCCTAGAGTTCCGTCGTGAAGCTTTCTTT	CASSLEFRREAFF
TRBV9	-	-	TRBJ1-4	TGTGCCAGCAGCACCCTGGGTTGGGGGGAAAAACTGTTTTTT	CASSTLGWGEKLFF
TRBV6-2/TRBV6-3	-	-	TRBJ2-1	TGTGCCAGCAGTTTTTCCGGGGACTACAATGAGCAGTTCTTC	CASSFSGDYNEQFF
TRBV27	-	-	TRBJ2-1	TGTGCCAGCAGTTTATCGGGACAAACCTCCTACAATGAGCAGTTCTTC	CASSLSGQTSYNEQFF
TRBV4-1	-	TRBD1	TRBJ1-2	TGCGCCAGCAGCCGGGTCGGACAGGCTCGCAACTATGGCTACACCTTC	CASSRVGQARNYGYTF
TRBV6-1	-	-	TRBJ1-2	TGTGCCAGCAGTGAAGCGGGGGTTCCCCACTATGGCTACACCTTC	CASSEAGVPHYGYTF
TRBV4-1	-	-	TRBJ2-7	TGCGCCAGCAGCCAAACACATGGGGGCGAGCAGTACTTC	CASSQTHGGEQYF
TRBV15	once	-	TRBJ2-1	TGTGCCACCAGCAGGGTATTCAATGAGCAGTTCTTC	CATSRVFNEQFF